Shown below are 2 T cell receptor beta chains from a single sample sequenced in a study of CD8 T cells in Susac syndrome. After extraction with the RNeasy kit, roughly 0.5 to 1 ug of the RNA was reverse transcribed using random hexamers. In TCRdb, the immunoSEQ multiplex PCR reads were re-called with MiXCR into one record per CDR3 protein. The data contain hundreds of thousands of distinct CDR3 sequences, about 89% of them singletons. The sequenced sample consisted of CD8+ T cells from PBMCs. Source of these receptors: a human donor with multiple sclerosis.

The rearrangement joins TRBV28 to TRBJ2-1; TRBD1 is a possible D gene (6 bases). V dropped 6 bases and J dropped 7 bases, with 19 bases sitting between them. Germline loops: CDR1 MDHEN, CDR2 SYDVKM. This CDR3 has 15 residues. CDR3 DNA sequence: TGTGCCAGCAGGGTGACAGGAGGATCTAGTAATGAGCAGTTCTTC. Translated: CASRVTGGSSNEQFF. The variable domain in full, with the rest retrieved from reference TRBV28 and TRBJ2-1, is DVKVTQSSRYLVKRTGEKVFLECVQDMDHENMFWYRQDPGLGLRLIYFSYDVKMKEKGDIPEGYSVSREKKERFSLILESASTNQTSMYLCASRVTGGSSNEQFFGPGTRLTVL.

The CDR3 reads CASTKGLAGQETQYF. CDR3 nucleotides: TGTGCCAGCACCAAGGGACTAGCGGGACAAGAGACCCAGTACTTC. The chain links TRBV3-1 to TRBJ2-5; 13 bases match TRBD2. Trimming at V came to 7 bases and at J to 2 bases, leaving 4 bases not matched to a gene. Germline lookup yields CDR1 LGHDT and CDR2 YNNKEL (reference sequence). The CDR3 extends over 15 amino acids.